Listed here are 32 T cell receptor beta chains from one sample, sequenced in a study of blood T cell repertoires in COVID-19. TCRdb keeps only in-frame clones here, not all; method: immunoSEQ multiplex PCR. Altogether about 60,000 clones are present, over 75% being singletons, with the ten largest covering about 3.2%. Sample: peripheral blood. The receptors originated from a man in his fifties or sixties with active COVID-19.

This clone was detected once. The chain couples TRBV18 to TRBJ2-3; 12 bases match TRBD1. Germline V gene lookup returns CDR1 KGHSH and CDR2 LQKENI. J was trimmed by 4 bases and V by 7 bases; bases with no gene match: 6. CDR3 length: 15 amino acids. DNA for the CDR3: TGTGCCAGCTTAGCGGGACAGGGGGCTGCAGATACGCAGTATTTT. Its protein product is CASLAGQGAADTQYF. Variable domain in full (rest from reference TRBV18 and TRBJ2-3): NAGVMQNPRHLVRRRGQEARLRCSPMKGHSHVYWYRQLPEEGLKFMVYLQKENIIDESGMPKERFSAEFPKEGPSILRIQQVVRGDSAAYFCASLAGQGAADTQYFGPGTRLTVL.

This clone was found a few times. The chain links TRBV5-6 to TRBJ1-2; tentatively, D is TRBD1 (5 bases). The CDR3 has 16 residues. V was cut by 4 bases and J by 8 bases, with 24 bases left in between. The germline gives CDR1 SGHDT, CDR2 YYEEEE. The CDR3 region is CASSSSPGEGVWGYTF. The CDR3 nucleotides read TGTGCCAGCAGCAGCTCCCCGGGGGAAGGGGTCTGGGGCTACACCTTC.

This clone was observed a few times. The gene calls are TRBV29-1 and TRBJ2-6, with a weak D call TRBD2 (5 bases). V was shortened by 3 bases and J by 4 bases, with 7 bases between the two germline ends. The CDR3 loop spans 13 amino acids. Germline CDR1 SQVTM, CDR2 ANQGSEA. CDR3 residues: CSVDGGGANVLTF. In DNA, the CDR3 is TGCAGCGTTGATGGCGGGGGGGCCAACGTCCTGACTTTC.

This chain connects TRBV6-6 to TRBJ1-5, with D unresolved. The germline gives CDR1 MNHNY, CDR2 SVGAGI (reference sequence). The CDR3 consists of 14 residues. With 4 bases removed from V and 0 bases from J, the gap between germline ends came to 7 bases. CDR3 region: CASSFQVSNQPQHF. CDR3 nucleotides: TGTGCCAGCAGTTTTCAGGTTAGCAATCAGCCCCAGCATTTT.

The J gene is TRBJ2-7, the V gene TRBV11-2; D might be TRBD1 (6 bases). V shed 6 bases and J shed 2 bases, with 17 bases lying between them. The CDR3 sequence is 15 residues long. From germline, CDR1 is SGHAT and CDR2 FQNNGV. The CDR3 spells CASRGLRYRAYEQYF. CDR3 nucleotide sequence: TGTGCCAGCAGAGGGCTGAGATACAGGGCCTACGAGCAGTACTTC.

This chain links TRBV9 with TRBJ2-5, with D unclear. The CDR3 runs 13 residues. CDR1 is SGDLS, CDR2 YYNGEE, per germline. Between the trimmed V and J ends, which lost 0 bases and 2 bases, there was a span of 5 bases. CDR3 amino acids: CASSVAQQETQYF. In DNA form, the CDR3 reads TGTGCCAGCAGCGTAGCTCAGCAAGAGACCCAGTACTTC. The full variable domain, with the rest looked up from reference TRBV9 and TRBJ2-5, is DSGVTQTPKHLITATGQRVTLRCSPRSGDLSVYWYQQSLDQGLQFLIQYYNGEERAKGNILERFSAQQFPDLHSELNLSSLELGDSALYFCASSVAQQETQYFGPGTRLLVL.

The chain recombines TRBV3-1 (or the pseudogene TRBV3-2) with TRBJ2-2, with D perhaps TRBD2 (5 bases). Germline assignment: CDR1 LGHDT and CDR2 YNNKEL (reference sequence). This CDR3 is built from 13 residues. The V end was cut by 4 bases, the J end by 7 bases, with 10 bases between. CDR3 loop: CASSPRSGGELFF. CDR3 in DNA: TGTGCCAGCAGCCCTCGAAGCGGCGGGGAGCTGTTTTTT.

V is TRBV6-1 and J is TRBJ1-5, with a possible D match to TRBD1 (6 bases). Trimming took off 4 bases at V and 3 bases at J, with 22 bases between the two ends. The CDR3 is 18 amino acids. The V gene's germline CDR1 is MNHNS and CDR2 SASEGT. Here the CDR3 reads CASSVGTPATIYNQPQHF. The CDR3 coding sequence is TGTGCCAGCAGTGTAGGGACACCCGCGACGATATACAATCAGCCCCAGCATTTT.

This clone was counted a single time. The CDR3 sequence: CASSPGGRETQYF. CDR3 sequence (DNA): TGTGCCAGCAGCCCGGGTGGTCGGGAGACCCAGTACTTC. The chain couples TRBV11-3 to TRBJ2-5; D is unclear. The CDR3 length is 13 residues. Trimming pared 5 bases from V and 5 bases from J, leaving 12 bases between. In germline, CDR1 is SGHNT, CDR2 YENEEA.

This chain joins TRBV5-4 and TRBJ2-1, with 11 bases matching TRBD1. Germline V gene data show CDR1 as SGHNT and CDR2 as YYREEE (reference sequence). The length of the CDR3 is 13 residues. Trimming took 7 bases from V and 10 from J; bases not matched to a gene: 7. The CDR3 nucleotides read TGTGCCAGCGGCGGACAGGGGGCTCGGGAGCAGTTCTTC. Amino acids: CASGGQGAREQFF. The full variable domain, in which reference TRBV5-4 and TRBJ2-1 provide the parts outside the CDR3, is ETGVTQSPTHLIKTRGQQVTLRCSSQSGHNTVSWYQQALGQGPQFIFQYYREEENGRGNFPPRFSGLQFPNYSSELNVNALELDDSALYLCASGGQGAREQFFGPGTRLTVL.

The sample holds one count of this clone. V is TRBV9 and J is TRBJ2-2, with TRBD2 as a possible D gene (5 bases). The CDR3 contains 17 residues. Trimming shortened V by 4 bases and J by 4 bases, and 20 bases separated the two germline ends. The germline V gene encodes CDR1 SGDLS and CDR2 YYNGEE. CDR3 amino acids: CASSLTGGPAGTGELFF. CDR3 bases: TGTGCCAGCAGCCTAACGGGCGGGCCCGCCGGCACCGGGGAGCTGTTTTTT.

The CDR3: CASSRDRRSNYGYTF. Written as DNA, the CDR3 is TGTGCCAGCAGTCGGGACAGGAGATCTAACTATGGCTACACCTTC. The rearrangement uses TRBV6-2 or TRBV6-3 and TRBJ1-2; 8 bases line up with TRBD1. This CDR3 has 15 residues. V trimming: 5 bases; J trimming: 0 bases; junction bases outside the gene matches: 5. The germline gives CDR1 MNHEY, CDR2 SVGEGT.

The rearrangement joins TRBV28 to TRBJ2-1; TRBD2 aligns across 13 bases. CDR1 and CDR2 from the germline V gene are MDHEN and SYDVKM. With V trimmed by 6 bases and J by 0 bases, 11 bases remained unmatched. This CDR3 region has 19 residues. The CDR3 nucleotides are TGTGCCAGCAGACTAACGGGACTAGCGGGGCGAAGCTCCTACAATGAGCAGTTCTTC. Amino acid sequence: CASRLTGLAGRSSYNEQFF. The full variable domain, in which reference TRBV28 and TRBJ2-1 provide the parts outside the CDR3, is DVKVTQSSRYLVKRTGEKVFLECVQDMDHENMFWYRQDPGLGLRLIYFSYDVKMKEKGDIPEGYSVSREKKERFSLILESASTNQTSMYLCASRLTGLAGRSSYNEQFFGPGTRLTVL.

The chain joins TRBV5-6 to TRBJ2-3; 12 nucleotides agree with TRBD2. The CDR3 contains 17 residues. The V and J ends lost 2 bases and 4 bases, in that order; junction bases with no gene match: 8. CDR1 SGHDT and CDR2 YYEEEE come from the germline V gene. Written as DNA, the CDR3 is TGTGCCAGCAGCTTACTGGGACTAGCGGGCCCGGCAGATACGCAGTATTTT. Encoded protein: CASSLLGLAGPADTQYF. Full variable domain (missing parts from reference TRBV5-6 and TRBJ2-3): DAGVTQSPTHLIKTRGQQVTLRCSPKSGHDTVSWYQQALGQGPQFIFQYYEEEERQRGNFPDRFSGHQFPNYSSELNVNALLLGDSALYLCASSLLGLAGPADTQYFGPGTRLTVL.

The chain recombines TRBV7-2 with TRBJ1-3, with D possibly TRBD1 on 5 matching bases. CDR1 is SGHTA and CDR2 is FQGNSA in the germline V gene. This CDR3 has 16 residues. Trimming shortened V by 0 bases and J by 4 bases, and 13 bases separated the two germline ends. The CDR3 nucleotides are TGTGCCAGCAGCTTAGCGCCGGCAGGGATCGGAAACACCATATATTTT. Translation gives CASSLAPAGIGNTIYF.

The chain carries TRBV9 and TRBJ2-7; possibly TRBD1 for D (5 bases). This CDR3 has 12 residues. From germline, CDR1 is SGDLS and CDR2 YYNGEE. Deletions cut 4 bases from V and 4 bases from J, with 9 bases between. Here the CDR3 reads CASSPDSYEQYF. CDR3 sequence (DNA): TGTGCCAGCAGCCCCGACAGTTACGAGCAGTACTTC.

V and J are TRBV30 and TRBJ1-5, with D perhaps matching TRBD1 (5 bases). Trimming removed 2 bases at V and 5 bases at J, with 13 bases between. Germline values: CDR1 GTSNPN, CDR2 SVGIG (reference sequence). This CDR3 is built from 14 residues. In nucleotides, the CDR3 is TGTGCCTGGAGTCTGAAGGGGAGGGATCAGCCCCAGCATTTT. Amino acids: CAWSLKGRDQPQHF.

This clone came up once. The chain combines TRBV19 with TRBJ1-1, with D possibly being TRBD1 (5 bases). Looked up from germline, CDR1 is LNHDA and CDR2 is SQIVND (reference sequence). Trimming cost V 1 base and J 4 bases, with 16 bases left between them. This CDR3 comprises 16 residues. This chain's CDR3 is CASSIAQGFDPTEAFF. DNA for the CDR3: TGTGCCAGTAGTATAGCCCAGGGTTTCGATCCCACTGAAGCTTTCTTT.

The V call is TRBV4-2, the J call TRBJ1-2; weak D call: TRBD1 (6 bases). The CDR3 spans 14 residues. Trimming left V 5 bases short and J 8 bases short, with 18 bases between. The V gene's germline CDR1 is LGHNA and CDR2 YNFKEQ. CDR3 in amino acids: CASSSRGGAEGYTF. CDR3 sequence (DNA): TGTGCCAGCAGCTCGCGGGGGGGCGCTGAAGGCTACACCTTC.

The J gene is TRBJ2-7, the V gene TRBV6-5; 12 bases align to TRBD2. V shed 8 bases, J shed 2 bases, and the junction held 7 bases outside the gene matches. Germline values: CDR1 MNHEY, CDR2 SVGAGI. The CDR3 loop spans 15 amino acids. CDR3 in amino acids: CASLPASGGAYEQYF. The CDR3 nucleotides read TGTGCCAGCCTTCCCGCTAGCGGGGGGGCCTACGAGCAGTACTTC.

The gene calls are TRBV7-6 and TRBJ1-3, with 12 positions matching TRBD1. There are 16 residues in the CDR3. Losses at the gene ends were 5 bases for V and 3 bases for J; bases not matched to a gene: 5. Germline loops: CDR1 SGHVS, CDR2 FNYEAQ. The CDR3 is CASSQGQGAIGNTIYF. The CDR3 bases are TGTGCCAGCAGCCAGGGACAGGGGGCGATTGGAAACACCATATATTTT. Based on the CDR3 plus reference TRBV7-6 and TRBJ1-3, the full variable domain is GAGVSQSPRYKVTKRGQDVALRCDPISGHVSLYWYRQALGQGPEFLTYFNYEAQQDKSGLPNDRFSAERPEGSISTLTIQRTEQRDSAMYRCASSQGQGAIGNTIYFGEGSWLTVV.

To note about this clone: The junction departs from germline at one end; a sequencing error may be responsible. This chain uses TRBV12-3 or TRBV12-4 with TRBJ1-5; D remains ambiguous. This CDR3 has 13 residues. The CDR3 spells CASSLAMNQRQHF. The CDR3 DNA reads as TGTGCCAGCAGTTTAGCGATGAACCAGCGCCAGCATTTT.

The chain carries TRBV4-1 and TRBJ2-3, with a tentative D call TRBD2 (6 bases). The ends were cut back, 7 bases at V and 0 bases at J, with 17 bases in the middle. This CDR3 is 16 amino acids long. The germline V gene encodes CDR1 MGHRA and CDR2 YSYEKL. The CDR3 loop reads CASTFGGELSTDTQYF. CDR3 nucleotides: TGCGCCAGCACCTTCGGCGGGGAGCTCAGCACAGATACGCAGTATTTT.

This clone was found once. The rearrangement links TRBV29-1 to TRBJ2-1, with a tentative D call TRBD1 (6 bases). Between the trimmed V and J ends, which lost 3 bases and 6 bases, there was a span of 6 bases. CDR1 is SQVTM and CDR2 is ANQGSEA in the germline V gene. CDR3 length: 11 amino acids. Written as DNA, the CDR3 is TGCAGCGTTGACAGGGGCAATGAGCAGTTCTTC. Translation: CSVDRGNEQFF.

The chain is built from TRBV11-2 and TRBJ2-1; D unclear. CDR1 SGHAT and CDR2 FQNNGV come from the germline V gene. Trimming shortened V by 1 base and J by 3 bases, and 16 bases separated the two germline ends. CDR3 length: 17 residues. CDR3: CASSLGVIRQDYNEQFF. The CDR3 DNA reads as TGTGCCAGCAGCTTAGGGGTTATCAGGCAAGACTACAATGAGCAGTTCTTC.

This chain connects TRBV6-5 to TRBJ1-4; maybe TRBD1 (5 bases). Trimming shortened V by 5 bases and J by 6 bases, and 10 bases separated the two germline ends. CDR3 length: 13 amino acids. Germline V gives CDR1 MNHEY, CDR2 SVGAGI. In DNA form, the CDR3 reads TGTGCCAGCAGTCAGGGAAGGTATGAAAAACTGTTTTTT. Protein sequence: CASSQGRYEKLFF.

The gene calls are TRBV7-8 and TRBJ2-1, with D maybe TRBD2 (7 bases). The germline CDR1 and CDR2 sequences are SGHVS and FQNEAQ. V lost 5 bases, J lost 2 bases, and 13 bases lay in between. The CDR3 spans 15 residues. The CDR3, as DNA: TGTGCCAGCAGCCGTCAAGGGGGGGCCTACAATGAGCAGTTCTTC. Translated: CASSRQGGAYNEQFF.

The rearrangement links TRBV25-1 to TRBJ1-2, with D uncertain. This CDR3 spans 15 amino acids. V was trimmed by 1 base and J by 4 bases, leaving 13 bases between them. Germline-derived CDR1 and CDR2 are MGHDK and SYGVNS. The CDR3 nucleotides read TGTGCCAGCAGTGAATCAGGCAGCACCTTCTATGGCTACACCTTC. Protein product: CASSESGSTFYGYTF.

The table lists this clone with a count of one. The V and J genes are TRBV5-5 and TRBJ1-3, with D tentatively TRBD1 (5 bases). The CDR3 is made up of 17 amino acids. CDR1 is SGHKS and CDR2 is YYEKEE in the germline V gene (reference sequence). The V gene lost 2 bases and the J gene lost 0 bases, with 15 bases spanning the gap. CDR3 amino acids: CASSLGQGVSSGNTIYF. In DNA, the CDR3 is TGTGCCAGCAGCTTAGGACAAGGCGTGAGCTCTGGAAACACCATATATTTT.

The V gene is TRBV6-5, the J gene TRBJ2-3; TRBD1 aligns across 8 bases. In germline, CDR1 is MNHEY, CDR2 SVGAGI. The CDR3 has 15 amino acids. J gave up 4 bases and V 8 bases, and 11 bases lay outside the gene matches. CDR3 protein: CASYPHRQGPDTQYF. CDR3 nucleotides: TGTGCCAGCTACCCCCACCGACAGGGGCCAGATACGCAGTATTTT.

This rearrangement joins TRBV12-3 or TRBV12-4 to TRBJ1-1; D is unresolved. Deletions cut 5 bases from V and 8 bases from J, with 15 bases between. The CDR3 spans 13 residues. The CDR3 reads CASSPLFRWEAFF. The CDR3 DNA reads as TGTGCCAGCAGTCCCCTATTTCGATGGGAAGCTTTCTTT.

Here the CDR3 DNA reads TGTGCCTGGAGCCTCCTAGCGGGGGCCTACAATGAGCAGTTCTTC. Translation gives CAWSLLAGAYNEQFF. The chain couples TRBV30 to TRBJ2-1; 10 bases map to TRBD2. The V segment lost 3 bases and the J segment 2 bases; nucleotides outside the gene matches: 4. Germline-derived CDR1 and CDR2 are GTSNPN and SVGIG (reference sequence). This CDR3 has 15 amino acids.